This paragraph reports one T cell receptor (beta chain). Its cognate antigen has yet to be identified. The record has no base qualities; no much larger clone is one base away. Taken from cysteine to phenylalanine, the CDR3 has 14 residues. The retained sequence is limited to the CDR3, 42 bases, with the frame set at the first base. For this chain, trimming is 3 bases at the V end and 8 bases at the J end, and the number of junction bases without a gene match is 3. In the germline V gene (reference sequence), CDR1 corresponds to LGHDT and CDR2 to YNNKEL. The immunoSEQ Assay, a bias-controlled multiplex PCR, was used to amplify TCRbeta CDR3 regions from genomic DNA. Regarding the original processing steps: Within the assay, amplification of reference gene primers was used to estimate how many nucleated cells each sample contained. Sequence reads were collapsed and filtered to measure the absolute abundance of every unique TCRbeta CDR3 rearrangement. For each sample, productive Simpson clonality was calculated as the square root of Simpson's diversity index across productive rearrangements. The source is immuneACCESS, and TCRdb retained only in-frame sequences with V and J called. Part of the clones is not carried over; for the studies checked, unresolved V genes explain less than half of this, and the remainder is unexplained. V and J calls plus clone size are reproduced from that table; the DNA served to infer D and trimming. Within this sample are roughly 150,000 clones, with roughly nine tenths of them counted one time only. The top ten constitute approximately 3% of the sample.

The source of the sample is a study of blood T cell repertoires in COVID-19 (dated by TCRdb to the early 2020s). About the full investigation: Collaborator samples came from the United States, Italy and Spain and covered acute and convalescent phases of COVID-19. The prospective study material was composed of cDNA or gDNA derived from T cells, B-cell-depleted T cells, or PBMCs. The dataset comprised deeply sampled blood TCRbeta repertoires from subjects exposed to, actively infected with, or recovered from COVID-19. The repertoires were released in a freely available public database intended as a resource for research on the immune response to SARS-CoV-2. The samples were drawn from two sources: the first 160 participants of the ongoing ImmuneRACE study, and 1,254 subjects contributed by 6 global collaborators. The sample metadata nearly always contained a de-identified subject ID, COVID-19 status, age in years and sex. Where HLA class I and class II types were available, the types were taken from metadata supplied by the sample provider, not from assay-based typing.

Each collaborating institution followed its own protocols to collect whole blood in K2EDTA tubes. For TCRbeta analysis, collaborators shipped samples in one of three forms: frozen whole blood, isolated PBMCs, or DNA extracted from either of those sample types. General findings and caveats noted by the study authors: The quantity of clinical and demographic metadata differed by source and by participant and was supplied without curation.

Specimen: peripheral blood. This sequence originates from a man aged 60-69 years with acute or convalescent COVID-19. Rearrangement joined TRBV3-1 (or the pseudogene TRBV3-2) to TRBJ1-4, with TRBD1 matching 10 junction bases. In nucleotide form, the sequence is TGTGCCAGCAGCCAGACAGGGGGCGACGAAAAACTGTTTTTT. Translation gives CASSQTGGDEKLFF.